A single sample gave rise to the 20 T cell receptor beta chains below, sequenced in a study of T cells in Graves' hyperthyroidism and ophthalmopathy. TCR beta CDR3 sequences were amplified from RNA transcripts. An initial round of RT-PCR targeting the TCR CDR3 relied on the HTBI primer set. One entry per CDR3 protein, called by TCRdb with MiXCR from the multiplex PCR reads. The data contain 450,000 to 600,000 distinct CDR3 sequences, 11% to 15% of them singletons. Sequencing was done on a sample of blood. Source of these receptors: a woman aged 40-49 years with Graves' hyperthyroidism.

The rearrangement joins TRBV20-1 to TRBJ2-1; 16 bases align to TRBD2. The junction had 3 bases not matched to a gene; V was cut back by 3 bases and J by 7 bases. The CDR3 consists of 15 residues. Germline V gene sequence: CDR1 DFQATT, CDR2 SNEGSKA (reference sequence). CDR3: CSASLGLAGGNEQFF. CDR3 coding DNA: TGCAGTGCTAGCCTGGGACTAGCGGGAGGGAATGAGCAGTTCTTC.

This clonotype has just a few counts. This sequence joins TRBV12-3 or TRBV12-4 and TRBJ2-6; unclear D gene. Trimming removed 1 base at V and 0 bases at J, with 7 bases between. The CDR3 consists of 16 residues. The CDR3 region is CASSLVMISGANVLTF. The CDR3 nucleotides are TGTGCCAGCAGTTTAGTTATGATCTCTGGGGCCAACGTCCTGACTTTC.

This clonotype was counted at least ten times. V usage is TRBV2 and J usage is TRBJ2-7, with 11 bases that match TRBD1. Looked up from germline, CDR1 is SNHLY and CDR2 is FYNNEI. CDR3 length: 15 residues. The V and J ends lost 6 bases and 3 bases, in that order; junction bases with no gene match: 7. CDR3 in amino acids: CASRDTGTGGYEQYF. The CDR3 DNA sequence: TGTGCCAGCAGGGACACCGGGACAGGGGGCTACGAGCAGTACTTC. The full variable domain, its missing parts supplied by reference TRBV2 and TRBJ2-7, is EPEVTQTPSHQVTQMGQEVILRCVPISNHLYFYWYRQILGQKVEFLVSFYNNEISEKSEIFDDQFSVERPDGSNFTLKIRSTKLEDSAMYFCASRDTGTGGYEQYFGPGTRLTVT.

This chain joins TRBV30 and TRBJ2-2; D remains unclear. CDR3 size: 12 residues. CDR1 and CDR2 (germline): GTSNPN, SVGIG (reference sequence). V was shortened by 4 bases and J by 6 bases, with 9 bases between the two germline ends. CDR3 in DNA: TGTGCCTGGATGCCTGTTGCCGGGGAGCTGTTTTTT. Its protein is CAWMPVAGELFF.

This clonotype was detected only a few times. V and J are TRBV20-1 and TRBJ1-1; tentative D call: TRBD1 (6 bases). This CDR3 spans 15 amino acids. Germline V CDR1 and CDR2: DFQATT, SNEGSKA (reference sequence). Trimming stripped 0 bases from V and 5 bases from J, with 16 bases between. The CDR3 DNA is TGCAGTGCTAGAGACCCGGCAGGGGTGGGTACTGAAGCTTTCTTT. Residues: CSARDPAGVGTEAFF.

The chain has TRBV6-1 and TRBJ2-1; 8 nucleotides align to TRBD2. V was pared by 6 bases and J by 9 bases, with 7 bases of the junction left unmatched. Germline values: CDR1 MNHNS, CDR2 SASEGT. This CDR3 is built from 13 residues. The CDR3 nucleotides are TGTGCCAGCAGGGGACGGGGGGGAGTTGAGCAGTTCTTC. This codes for CASRGRGGVEQFF.

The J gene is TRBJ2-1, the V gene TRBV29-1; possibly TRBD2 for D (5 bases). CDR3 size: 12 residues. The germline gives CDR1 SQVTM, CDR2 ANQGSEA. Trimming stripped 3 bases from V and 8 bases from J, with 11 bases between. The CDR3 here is CSVEGGSDEQFF. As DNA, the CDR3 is TGCAGCGTTGAGGGTGGGAGCGATGAGCAGTTCTTC.

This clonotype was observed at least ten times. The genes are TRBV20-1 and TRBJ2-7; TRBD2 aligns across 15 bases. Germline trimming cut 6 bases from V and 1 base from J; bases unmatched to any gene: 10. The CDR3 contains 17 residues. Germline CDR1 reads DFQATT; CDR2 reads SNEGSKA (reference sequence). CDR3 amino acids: CSAWWVGLAGGSYEQYF. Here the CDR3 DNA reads TGCAGTGCCTGGTGGGTGGGACTAGCGGGAGGATCCTACGAGCAGTACTTC.

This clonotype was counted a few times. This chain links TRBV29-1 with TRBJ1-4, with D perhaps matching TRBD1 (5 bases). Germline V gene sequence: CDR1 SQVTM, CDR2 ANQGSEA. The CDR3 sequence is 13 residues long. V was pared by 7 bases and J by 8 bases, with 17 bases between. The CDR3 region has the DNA TGCAGCGCCCGGAGTGGGTCAGGGGAAAAACTGTTTTTT. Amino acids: CSARSGSGEKLFF.

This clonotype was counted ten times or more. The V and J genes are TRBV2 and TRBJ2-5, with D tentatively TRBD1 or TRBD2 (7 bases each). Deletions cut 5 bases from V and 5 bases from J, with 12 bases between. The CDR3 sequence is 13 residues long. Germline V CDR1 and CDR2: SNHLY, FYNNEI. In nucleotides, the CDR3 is TGTGCCAGCAGTACTCAGGGGGGGGAGACCCAGTACTTC. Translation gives CASSTQGGETQYF.

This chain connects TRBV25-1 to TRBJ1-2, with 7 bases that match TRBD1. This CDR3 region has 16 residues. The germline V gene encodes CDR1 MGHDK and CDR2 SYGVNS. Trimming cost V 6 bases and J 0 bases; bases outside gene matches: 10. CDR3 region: CASSWTGDLANYGYTF. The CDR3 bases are TGTGCCAGCAGCTGGACAGGTGACCTAGCTAACTATGGCTACACCTTC.

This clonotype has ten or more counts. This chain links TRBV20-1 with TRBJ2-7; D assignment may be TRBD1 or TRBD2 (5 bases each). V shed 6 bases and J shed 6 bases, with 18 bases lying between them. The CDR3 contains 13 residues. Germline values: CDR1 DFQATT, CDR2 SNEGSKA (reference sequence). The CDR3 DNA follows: TGCAGTGCGTGGGACCCCGTTATGGTCGAGCAGTACTTC. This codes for CSAWDPVMVEQYF.

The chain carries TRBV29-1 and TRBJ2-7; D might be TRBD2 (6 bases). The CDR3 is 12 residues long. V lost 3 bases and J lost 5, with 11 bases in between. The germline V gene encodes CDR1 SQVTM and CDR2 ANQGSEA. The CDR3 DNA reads TGCAGCGTTGATAAAGGCGGGAACGAGCAGTACTTC. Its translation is CSVDKGGNEQYF.

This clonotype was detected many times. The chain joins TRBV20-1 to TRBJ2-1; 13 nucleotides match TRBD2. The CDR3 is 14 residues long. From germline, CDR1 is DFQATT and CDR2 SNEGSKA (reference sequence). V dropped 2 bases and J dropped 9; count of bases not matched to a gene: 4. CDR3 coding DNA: TGCAGTGCTAGAACGGGACTAGCGGGAATTGAGCAGTTCTTC. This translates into CSARTGLAGIEQFF.

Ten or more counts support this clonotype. The CDR3 loop reads CSVGASGTDTQYF. CDR3 bases: TGCAGTGTCGGTGCGAGCGGCACAGATACGCAGTATTTT. This chain joins TRBV20-1 and TRBJ2-3; the D is unclear. Germline-derived CDR1 and CDR2 are DFQATT and SNEGSKA (reference sequence). Trimming pared 7 bases from V and 1 base from J, leaving 12 bases between. CDR3 length equals 13 residues.

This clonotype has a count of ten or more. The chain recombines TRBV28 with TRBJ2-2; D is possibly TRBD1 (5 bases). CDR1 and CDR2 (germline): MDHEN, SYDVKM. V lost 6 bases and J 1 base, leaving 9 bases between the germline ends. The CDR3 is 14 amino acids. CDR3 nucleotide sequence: TGTGCCAGCAGCATAACAGGGAACACCGGGGAGCTGTTTTTT. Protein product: CASSITGNTGELFF.

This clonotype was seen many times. CDR3 sequence (DNA): TGTGCCAGCAGCTTGGTTGGTAGCGGGACTATCACAGATACGCAGTATTTT. Translation gives CASSLVGSGTITDTQYF. The chain links TRBV5-6 to TRBJ2-3, with 8 bases fitting TRBD2. CDR3 size: 17 residues. Germline assignment: CDR1 SGHDT and CDR2 YYEEEE. V trimming: 0 bases; J trimming: 2 bases; junction bases outside the gene matches: 8.

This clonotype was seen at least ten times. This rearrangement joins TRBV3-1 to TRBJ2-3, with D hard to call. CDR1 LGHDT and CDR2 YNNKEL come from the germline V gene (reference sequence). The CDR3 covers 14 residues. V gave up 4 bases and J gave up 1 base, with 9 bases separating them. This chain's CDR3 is CASSLKVGTDTQYF. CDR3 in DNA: TGTGCCAGCAGCCTTAAGGTTGGCACAGATACGCAGTATTTT.

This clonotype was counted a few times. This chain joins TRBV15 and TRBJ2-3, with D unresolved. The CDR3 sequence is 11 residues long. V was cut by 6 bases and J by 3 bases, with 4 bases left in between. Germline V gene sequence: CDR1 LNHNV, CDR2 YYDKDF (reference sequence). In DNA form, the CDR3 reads TGTGCCACCAGTGGGACAGATACGCAGTATTTT. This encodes CATSGTDTQYF.

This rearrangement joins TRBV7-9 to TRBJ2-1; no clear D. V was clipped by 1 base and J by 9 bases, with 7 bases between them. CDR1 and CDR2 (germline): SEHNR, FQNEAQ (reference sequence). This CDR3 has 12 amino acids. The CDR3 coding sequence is TGTGCCAGCAGCTTAGGGGCTGCTGAGCAGTTCTTC. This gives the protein CASSLGAAEQFF.